This is a list of T cell receptor beta chains from one sample in a study of cytomegalovirus exposure and HLA in healthy donors. The table came from immunoSEQ multiplex PCR; TCRdb's copy has only in-frame clones and leaves some out. The sample has approximately 99,000 clones; roughly 73% are singletons. Sequencing used PBMCs. These receptors all come from a man between 40 and 49 years old in good health and CMV-seronegative. Each CDR3 is given with its conserved first and last residue. D genes are given only for firm matches. Size values are once, few and many counts, or a class for expanded clones, and some rows have none.

-	-	TRBJ2-3	TRBV7-9	TGTGCCAGCAGCTTTCCTCGGGGTGGCGCCTCTAGGACAGATACGCAGTATTTT	CASSFPRGGASRTDTQYF
-	-	TRBJ2-2	TRBV27	TGTGCCAGCAGGAGGCACGGGGCCGGGGAGCTGTTTTTT	CASRRHGAGELFF
-	-	TRBJ2-6	TRBV7-9	TGTGCCAGCAGCTTCGACAACTCTGGGGCCAACGTCCTGACTTTC	CASSFDNSGANVLTF
-	-	TRBJ1-5	TRBV6-1	TGTGCCAGCAGTGACTCCGGGAAAAATCAGCCCCAGCATTTT	CASSDSGKNQPQHF
-	-	TRBJ2-7	TRBV11-2	TGTGCCAGCAGCTTAGAGCCCGGAGTGATCCACGAGCAGTACTTC	CASSLEPGVIHEQYF
-	-	TRBJ1-6	TRBV5-6	TGTGCCAGCAGCTTGGGTACAGCTAGCTCACCCCTCCACTTT	CASSLGTASSPLHF
TRBD2	-	TRBJ2-7	TRBV6-5	TGTGCCAGCAGTTACCGGCTAGCGGGGGTAGACGAGCAGTACTTC	CASSYRLAGVDEQYF
-	-	TRBJ1-5	TRBV2	TGTGCCAGCAGGAAACAGGGAAGCAATCAGCCCCAGCATTTT	CASRKQGSNQPQHF
TRBD2	few	TRBJ2-7	TRBV7-6	TGTGCCAGCAGCTTAGGGACTAGCGGGGACAACGAGCAGTACTTC	CASSLGTSGDNEQYF
TRBD1	-	TRBJ1-2	TRBV5-6	TGTGCCAGCAGCCAACCTTCGACAGGGGAGAGATTTGGCTACACCTTC	CASSQPSTGERFGYTF
TRBD1	few	TRBJ2-5	TRBV27	TGTGCCAGCAGTCTCGCTCCACAGGGGGCAGGGGAGACCCAGTACTTC	CASSLAPQGAGETQYF
TRBD1	-	TRBJ2-3	TRBV2	TGTGCCAGCAGTGTAAGGGACAGGATAGACACAGATACGCAGTATTTT	CASSVRDRIDTDTQYF
-	-	TRBJ2-7	TRBV6-5	TGTGCCAGCAGTCGCGGGACGAACTCCTACGAGCAGTACTTC	CASSRGTNSYEQYF
TRBD1	-	TRBJ1-6	TRBV5-1	TGCGCCAGCAGCGGGGGACAGCTCAATTCACCCCTCCACTTT	CASSGGQLNSPLHF
TRBD1	-	TRBJ1-5	TRBV6-5	TGTGCCAGCAGTATACAGGGGTCCGGCAATCAGCCCCAGCATTTT	CASSIQGSGNQPQHF
TRBD1	-	TRBJ1-1	TRBV7-3	TGTGCCAGCAGCTACAGGGGGATCACTGAAGCTTTCTTT	CASSYRGITEAFF
-	once	TRBJ1-2	TRBV2	TGTGCCAGCAGTGACCGCAGCCCGAGGAACTATGGCTACACCTTC	CASSDRSPRNYGYTF
-	-	TRBJ2-1	TRBV7-6	TGTGCCAGCAGCTTAGCGGGGGGTGACAATGAGCAGTTCTTC	CASSLAGGDNEQFF
-	-	TRBJ1-2	TRBV5-1	TGCGCCAGCAGCTTGGTAACAGGGTCGGATGGCTACACCTTC	CASSLVTGSDGYTF
TRBD2	few	TRBJ2-3	TRBV19	TGTGCCAGTAGTACTCACAGGGTCTTGATAACTAGCGGGGGTACAGATACGCAGTATTTT	CASSTHRVLITSGGTDTQYF
-	-	TRBJ1-5	TRBV10-3	TGTGCCATCAGTGAGCAGACAGAAGACCCCCAGCATTTT	CAISEQTEDPQHF
-	-	TRBJ1-6	TRBV25-1	TGTGCCAGCAGTGTCACCGGGGGAGGCGATTCACCCCTCCACTTT	CASSVTGGGDSPLHF
TRBD2	-	TRBJ2-5	TRBV2	TGTGCCAGCAGTGAAGATTCTAGCGGGGGGGAGACCCAGTACTTC	CASSEDSSGGETQYF
-	-	TRBJ1-4	TRBV19	TGTGCCAGTAGTTTCCGGCCATCAAGGGGTGAAAAACTGTTTTTT	CASSFRPSRGEKLFF
-	-	TRBJ1-1	TRBV6-5	TGTGCCAGCAGCAACCCGGGGGGCGCGGGCACTGAAGCTTTCTTT	CASSNPGGAGTEAFF
TRBD1	-	TRBJ2-7	TRBV5-6	TGTGCCAGCAGAAGGACCGGACAGGGTTCCTACGAGCAGTACTTC	CASRRTGQGSYEQYF
-	-	TRBJ1-6	TRBV4-1	TGCGCCAGCAGCCTGCGGGGCTCCTATAATTCACCCCTCCACTTT	CASSLRGSYNSPLHF
TRBD2	-	TRBJ2-3	TRBV6-5	TGTGCCAGCAGCACTAGCGGGGGGGCCCCAGATACGCAGTATTTT	CASSTSGGAPDTQYF
-	-	TRBJ1-2	TRBV2	TGTGCCAGCAGTGAAGGGGCCTCCATTTATGGCTACACCTTC	CASSEGASIYGYTF
TRBD2	-	TRBJ2-1	TRBV30	TGTGCCTGGAGTGACGAGCGGGGGGGCAACAATGAGCAGTTCTTC	CAWSDERGGNNEQFF
-	once	TRBJ1-2	TRBV4-1	TGCGCCAGCAGCCAAGACGGGACTTATGGCTACACCTTC	CASSQDGTYGYTF